The 8 T cell receptor beta chains in this list originate from one sample, sequenced in a study of T cell changes during pregnancy in multiple sclerosis. The assay was immunoSEQ multiplex PCR, and TCRdb's table has in-frame clones only and misses some. Here the sample spans tens of thousands of clones, around 93% being singletons. The material sequenced was peripheral blood, taken after pregnancy. The receptors shown here come from a female donor with multiple sclerosis, enrolled in a pregnancy study.

The CDR3 nucleotides are TGTGCCAGTAGCTTTCAGAGCACAGATACGCAGTATTTT. As protein: CASSFQSTDTQYF. The chain links TRBV19 to TRBJ2-3; D gene unclear. The CDR3 sequence is 13 residues long. The V end lost 6 bases, the J end lost 0 bases, and 7 bases lay between the germline ends. Germline V gene sequence: CDR1 LNHDA, CDR2 SQIVND (reference sequence).

The chain employs TRBV5-8 and TRBJ1-2; D ambiguous. This CDR3 has 12 amino acids. From germline, CDR1 is SGHTS and CDR2 YDEGEE. Trimming shortened V by 1 base and J by 8 bases, and 9 bases separated the two germline ends. CDR3 in amino acids: CASSLRGRGYTF. CDR3 bases: TGTGCCAGCAGCTTGCGAGGGAGAGGCTACACCTTC.

The V gene is TRBV5-6, the J gene TRBJ2-7, with 10 bases identical to TRBD1. Germline-derived CDR1 and CDR2 are SGHDT and YYEEEE. The CDR3 totals 16 residues. V was pared by 4 bases and J by 2 bases, with 9 bases of the junction left unmatched. CDR3 residues: CASSPMGQGRAYEQYF. CDR3 bases: TGTGCCAGCAGCCCGATGGGACAGGGGCGCGCCTACGAGCAGTACTTC.

This rearrangement joins TRBV2 to TRBJ1-2; no firm D call. This CDR3 has 12 amino acids. The ends were cut back, 4 bases at V and 11 bases at J, with 14 bases in the middle. CDR1 is SNHLY, CDR2 FYNNEI, per germline. Here the CDR3 DNA reads TGTGCCAGCAGTGCGTCGACACGAAGTTACACCTTC. Translating gives CASSASTRSYTF.

The rearrangement joins TRBV7-2 to TRBJ1-5, with 12 bases fitting TRBD1. The CDR3 covers 15 residues. Losses at the gene ends were 5 bases for V and 10 bases for J; bases not matched to a gene: 9. Germline CDR1 reads SGHTA; CDR2 reads FQGNSA. The CDR3 region has the DNA TGTGCCAGCAGCGCCGGGACAGGGGGCGGCAGCCCCCAGCATTTT. Translation gives CASSAGTGGGSPQHF.

The chain links TRBV5-1 to TRBJ1-2; 7 nucleotides match TRBD1. V shed 0 bases, J shed 7 bases, and the junction held 3 bases outside the gene matches. This CDR3 region has 13 residues. Per germline, CDR1 SGHRS and CDR2 YFSETQ. The CDR3 loop is CASSLAGGIGYTF. The DNA for the CDR3 is TGCGCCAGCAGCTTGGCAGGGGGAATTGGCTACACCTTC.

This chain's CDR3 is CASSLGTGSGNTIYF. DNA for the CDR3: TGTGCCAGCAGCCTCGGGACAGGGTCTGGAAACACCATATATTTT. V is TRBV5-4 and J is TRBJ1-3, with TRBD1 identical over 9 bases. V lost 4 bases and J lost 1; bases outside the gene matches: 3. The CDR3 spans 15 residues. The germline V gene has CDR1 SGHNT and CDR2 YYREEE (reference sequence). Complete variable domain (other parts from reference TRBV5-4 and TRBJ1-3): ETGVTQSPTHLIKTRGQQVTLRCSSQSGHNTVSWYQQALGQGPQFIFQYYREEENGRGNFPPRFSGLQFPNYSSELNVNALELDDSALYLCASSLGTGSGNTIYFGEGSWLTVV.

The chain recombines TRBV7-6 with TRBJ2-1; D uncertain. The V end was cut by 1 base, the J end by 6 bases, with 16 bases between. The CDR3 loop spans 16 amino acids. From germline, CDR1 is SGHVS and CDR2 FNYEAQ. In DNA, the CDR3 is TGTGCCAGCAGCTTAGGAGCAGAGGATTATAGCAATGAGCAGTTCTTC. This encodes CASSLGAEDYSNEQFF.